This TCR beta chain came from a study of CD8+ T cells in alopecia areata. The treatment was: oral pan-JAK inhibitor, 5-10 mg twice daily. Sequencing used cDNA as its template, made by extracting RNA and reverse transcribing it. Profiling relied on immunoSEQ multiplex PCR, and the TCRdb table lists in-frame clones only, not all of them. The sample records more than 200,000 clones, 55% to 70% being singletons. The specimen was CD4+ T cells sorted from blood, collected at week 4, from a patient treated with tofacitinib. The receptor's source is a human donor with alopecia areata.

The DNA of the CDR3 is TGCAGCCTGTCTAGAGGAATGGGTGAAAAACTGTTTTTT. Translation gives CSLSRGMGEKLFF. V gene TRBV29-1 combines with J gene TRBJ1-4; D remains ambiguous. The CDR3 runs to 13 residues. The germline V gene encodes CDR1 SQVTM and CDR2 ANQGSEA. V was clipped by 8 bases and J by 7 bases, with 17 bases between them. Filled out from reference TRBV29-1 and TRBJ1-4, the complete variable domain reads SAVISQKPSRDICQRGTSLTIQCQVDSQVTMMFWYRQQPGQSLTLIATANQGSEATYESGFVIDKFPISRPNLTFSTLTVSNMSPEDSSIYLCSLSRGMGEKLFFGSGTQLSVL.